One sample yielded the 5 T cell receptor beta chains listed below, sequenced in a study of T cell responses to AZD1222 COVID-19 vaccine. Sequenced by immunoSEQ multiplex PCR; TCRdb stores in-frame clones only, minus some. The table has about 35,000 clones, 70% to 90% seen once. The sample in question was peripheral blood, obtained on day 0 of AZD1222 vaccination. Receptor source: an adult in good health.

The chain has TRBV25-1 and TRBJ2-7, with 8 positions matching TRBD1. The trim removed 5 bases at V and 6 bases at J, leaving 12 bases unmatched. The CDR3 length is 15 residues. Germline CDR1 MGHDK, CDR2 SYGVNS. CDR3 protein: CASSSAGTGSPEQYF. DNA for the CDR3: TGTGCCAGCAGTAGCGCCGGGACAGGTAGCCCCGAGCAGTACTTC.

The V gene is TRBV30, the J gene TRBJ2-3; D possibly corresponds to TRBD1 (8 bases). The CDR3 runs to 18 residues. In germline, CDR1 is GTSNPN, CDR2 SVGIG (reference sequence). Between the trimmed V and J ends, which lost 4 bases and 0 bases, there was a span of 23 bases. CDR3 protein: CAWMAPQGAGVSTDTQYF. The CDR3 bases are TGTGCCTGGATGGCCCCCCAGGGGGCGGGGGTAAGCACAGATACGCAGTATTTT.

The J gene is TRBJ1-6, the V gene TRBV5-4; 8 bases agree with TRBD1. Trimming at V came to 0 bases and at J to 7 bases, leaving 0 bases not matched to a gene. In germline, CDR1 is SGHNT, CDR2 YYREEE (reference sequence). This CDR3 has 14 amino acids. In DNA form, the CDR3 reads TGTGCCAGCAGCTTGGGACAGGGGAATTCACCCCTCCACTTT. Amino acid sequence: CASSLGQGNSPLHF.

This chain uses TRBV4-2 with TRBJ1-5; 8 bases are a match to TRBD1. The length of the CDR3 is 16 residues. V was pared by 3 bases and J by 5 bases, with 9 bases of the junction left unmatched. The germline CDR1 and CDR2 sequences are LGHNA and YNFKEQ. The CDR3 loop is CASSQFSTGVDQPQHF. In DNA form, the CDR3 reads TGTGCCAGCAGCCAGTTTTCGACAGGGGTAGATCAGCCCCAGCATTTT.

In its sample, this clone was seen a few times. The chain couples TRBV7-2 to TRBJ2-1; D remains ambiguous. This CDR3 region has 12 residues. The germline CDR1 and CDR2 sequences are SGHTA and FQGNSA. Trimming shortened V by 7 bases and J by 6 bases, and 10 bases separated the two germline ends. CDR3 region: CASTLAGNEQFF. CDR3 DNA: TGTGCCAGCACCTTGGCTGGCAATGAGCAGTTCTTC. Drawing the rest from reference TRBV7-2 and TRBJ2-1, the complete variable domain is GAGVSQSPSNKVTEKGKDVELRCDPISGHTALYWYRQSLGQGLEFLIYFQGNSAPDKSGLPSDRFSAERTGGSVSTLTIQRTQQEDSAVYLCASTLAGNEQFFGPGTRLTVL.